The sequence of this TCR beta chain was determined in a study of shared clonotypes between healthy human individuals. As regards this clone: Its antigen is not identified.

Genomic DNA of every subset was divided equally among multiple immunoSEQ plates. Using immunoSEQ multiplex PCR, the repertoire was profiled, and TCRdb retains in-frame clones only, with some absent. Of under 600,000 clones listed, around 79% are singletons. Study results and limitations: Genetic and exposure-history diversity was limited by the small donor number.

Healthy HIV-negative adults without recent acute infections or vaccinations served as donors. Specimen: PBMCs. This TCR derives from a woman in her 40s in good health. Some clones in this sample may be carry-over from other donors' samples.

In DNA, the CDR3 is TGTGCCAGCAGTGGCAGAAGCTACGAGCAGTACTTC. Encoded protein: CASSGRSYEQYF. The chain joins TRBV25-1 to TRBJ2-7; D is uncertain. The V and J ends lost 4 bases and 3 bases respectively, with 7 bases between them. Germline V gene lookup returns CDR1 MGHDK and CDR2 SYGVNS. The CDR3 is made up of 12 amino acids.